The 26 T cell receptor beta chains listed next were all sequenced from one sample in a study of blood T cell repertoires in COVID-19. Sequencing used immunoSEQ multiplex PCR; TCRdb keeps in-frame clones, though not all of them. This sample yields about 380,000 clones, of which about 88% are seen a single time; more than 0.95% belongs to the top ten. The specimen was PBMCs or T cells enriched from blood (not recorded which). These receptor sequences come from a woman aged 18 to 35 who had recovered from COVID-19.

This clone appeared a few times. The chain employs TRBV6-1 and TRBJ1-1, with TRBD1 as a possible D gene (6 bases). The CDR3 is 16 amino acids. The germline gives CDR1 MNHNS, CDR2 SASEGT. Between the trimmed V and J ends, which lost 1 base and 1 base, there was a span of 13 bases. The chain's CDR3 is CASSEVRARGNTEAFF. The CDR3 coding sequence is TGTGCCAGCAGTGAAGTCCGCGCCAGGGGGAACACTGAAGCTTTCTTT.

This clone was seen just once. This chain links TRBV7-9 with TRBJ1-1, with TRBD1 matching over 10 bases. The trim removed 6 bases at V and 5 bases at J, leaving 9 bases unmatched. Germline V CDR1 and CDR2: SEHNR, FQNEAQ (reference sequence). CDR3 length: 15 amino acids. DNA of the CDR3: TGTGCCAGCAGTATTACCGACAGGGGGCCTACTGAAGCTTTCTTT. Translated: CASSITDRGPTEAFF. Drawing the rest from reference TRBV7-9 and TRBJ1-1, the complete variable domain is DTGVSQNPRHKITKRGQNVTFRCDPISEHNRLYWYRQTLGQGPEFLTYFQNEAQLEKSRLLSDRFSAERPKGSFSTLEIQRTEQGDSAMYLCASSITDRGPTEAFFGQGTRLTVV.

This sequence joins TRBV5-4 and TRBJ1-2, with D perhaps TRBD1 (6 bases). The CDR3 covers 15 residues. Germline CDR1 and CDR2: SGHNT and YYREEE (reference sequence). Trimming took off 5 bases at V and 10 bases at J, with 24 bases between the two ends. The CDR3 loop reads CASRHEAGDRPNYTF. In DNA form, the CDR3 reads TGTGCCAGCAGGCATGAGGCAGGGGATCGACCTAACTACACCTTC.

This clone was picked up one time. The J gene is TRBJ2-7, the V gene TRBV19; D remains ambiguous. Trimming took 3 bases from V and 3 from J, leaving 9 bases between them. Germline V gives CDR1 LNHDA, CDR2 SQIVND (reference sequence). CDR3 length equals 13 residues. The CDR3 nucleotides are TGTGCCAGTAGTATTGGGCCGAGCTACGAGCAGTACTTC. It translates to CASSIGPSYEQYF.

This chain uses TRBV10-3 with TRBJ2-2; 8 bases align to TRBD1. With 0 bases clipped from V and 3 bases from J, the junction kept 15 bases outside the gene matches. CDR3 length equals 20 residues. Per the germline V gene, CDR1 is ENHRY and CDR2 is SYGVKD. The CDR3 sequence is CAISESPVGQGVWDTGELFF. The CDR3 DNA follows: TGTGCCATCAGTGAGTCTCCGGTCGGACAGGGTGTATGGGACACCGGGGAGCTGTTTTTT.

CDR3 sequence (DNA): TGTGCCAGCAGTTTGCTGGGACAGGGATCCTACAATGAGCAGTTCTTC. Translated: CASSLLGQGSYNEQFF. The rearrangement uses TRBV28 and TRBJ2-1, with 9 bases matching TRBD1. The junction had 4 bases not matched to a gene; V was cut back by 3 bases and J by 1 base. CDR1 is MDHEN, CDR2 SYDVKM, per germline. The CDR3 has 16 residues.

This chain uses TRBV6-2 or TRBV6-3 with TRBJ1-2; no firm D call. The V gene's germline CDR1 is MNHEY and CDR2 SVGEGT. CDR3 length: 11 residues. The V and J ends lost 6 bases and 5 bases respectively, with 7 bases between them. The CDR3 reads CASSLRYGYTF. The CDR3 DNA follows: TGTGCCAGCAGCTTGAGGTATGGCTACACCTTC.

V usage is TRBV4-3 and J usage is TRBJ1-2; D is unclear. Germline assignment: CDR1 LGHNA and CDR2 YSLEER. CDR3 length equals 14 residues. Trimming pared 0 bases from V and 4 bases from J, leaving 9 bases between. The CDR3 DNA is TGCGCCAGCAGCCAAGATTGGTCAGTCTATGGCTACACCTTC. Translation gives CASSQDWSVYGYTF.

This clone showed up just once. CDR3 in DNA: TGTGCCAGCAGCTTAGGTGGGACAGGGATCCCCGGGGAGCTGTTTTTT. The encoded protein is CASSLGGTGIPGELFF. This chain links TRBV7-3 with TRBJ2-2; 9 nucleotides agree with TRBD1. The CDR3 sequence is 16 residues long. With 2 bases clipped from V and 6 bases from J, the junction kept 7 bases outside the gene matches. Looked up from germline, CDR1 is SGHTA and CDR2 is FQGTGA.

V usage is TRBV15 and J usage is TRBJ2-7; the D gene is possibly TRBD1 (7 bases). The CDR3 contains 15 residues. Deletions cut 3 bases from V and 0 bases from J, with 12 bases between. Germline-derived CDR1 and CDR2 are LNHNV and YYDKDF (reference sequence). The CDR3 DNA reads TGTGCCACCAGCAGGGGAGGACAGGACTCCTACGAGCAGTACTTC. Its translation: CATSRGGQDSYEQYF.

The CDR3 sequence is CASSARTGHSYEQYF. CDR3 coding DNA: TGTGCCAGCAGCGCTCGAACAGGACACTCCTACGAGCAGTACTTC. J is TRBJ2-7 and V is TRBV9, with D possibly being TRBD1 (5 bases). There are 15 residues in the CDR3. The germline V gene encodes CDR1 SGDLS and CDR2 YYNGEE. With 3 bases removed from V and 0 bases from J, the gap between germline ends came to 13 bases.

CDR3 sequence: CASSPEGGGYTF. The CDR3 region has the DNA TGTGCCAGCAGCCCCGAGGGGGGGGGCTACACCTTC. The chain has TRBV4-2 and TRBJ1-2; the D gene is possibly TRBD1 (6 bases). There are 12 residues in the CDR3. V was pared by 4 bases and J by 8 bases, with 11 bases between. Per germline, CDR1 LGHNA and CDR2 YNFKEQ.

V usage is TRBV3-1 (or the pseudogene TRBV3-2) and J usage is TRBJ1-3; TRBD1 matches 10 bases. This CDR3 is built from 16 residues. From germline, CDR1 is LGHDT and CDR2 YNNKEL (reference sequence). The V and J ends lost 0 bases and 2 bases, in that order; junction bases with no gene match: 1. In DNA form, the CDR3 reads TGTGCCAGCAGCCAAGAAGGGACAGGGGCTGGAAACACCATATATTTT. Its translation: CASSQEGTGAGNTIYF.

The chain joins TRBV27 to TRBJ1-1, with TRBD1 identical over 9 bases. V trimming: 4 bases; J trimming: 4 bases; junction bases outside the gene matches: 16. There are 18 residues in the CDR3. Germline CDR1 MNHEY, CDR2 SMNVEV (reference sequence). CDR3 amino acids: CASSCHRGRICSSTEAFF. The CDR3 nucleotides are TGTGCCAGCAGTTGCCACAGGGGGCGCATTTGTTCGAGCACTGAAGCTTTCTTT.

The chain joins TRBV11-2 to TRBJ1-1; D is unresolved. The germline V gene has CDR1 SGHAT and CDR2 FQNNGV. Trimming stripped 2 bases from V and 5 bases from J, with 6 bases between. The CDR3 consists of 12 residues. CDR3 loop: CASSLRLTEAFF. As DNA, the CDR3 is TGTGCCAGCAGCTTACGGTTGACTGAAGCTTTCTTT.

The chain links TRBV15 to TRBJ1-5; 10 nucleotides line up with TRBD1. There are 14 residues in the CDR3. The germline V gene has CDR1 LNHNV and CDR2 YYDKDF (reference sequence). V gave up 11 bases and J gave up 3 bases; unmatched junction bases: 7. CDR3 DNA: TGTGCCTCGGGACAGGGGCTCAACAATCAGCCCCAGCATTTT. Its protein is CASGQGLNNQPQHF.

The J gene is TRBJ1-2, the V gene TRBV29-1; unclear D gene. The CDR3 length is 12 residues. The V gene's germline CDR1 is SQVTM and CDR2 ANQGSEA. Deletions cut 7 bases from V and 4 bases from J, with 13 bases between. The DNA of the CDR3 is TGCAGCGCCCGGGAGGGTATCTATGGCTACACCTTC. Its translation: CSAREGIYGYTF.

V gene TRBV7-2 combines with J gene TRBJ2-7; D is unclear. CDR3 length: 11 amino acids. Germline assignment: CDR1 SGHTA and CDR2 FQGNSA. V was shortened by 2 bases and J by 6 bases, with 5 bases between the two germline ends. CDR3 sequence reads: CASSLYSEQYF. The CDR3 DNA sequence: TGTGCCAGCAGCTTATACTCCGAGCAGTACTTC.

V is TRBV2 and J is TRBJ1-1; TRBD1 might be the D (6 bases). With 4 bases removed from V and 1 base from J, the gap between germline ends came to 10 bases. The CDR3 has 14 amino acids. The germline V gene encodes CDR1 SNHLY and CDR2 FYNNEI. The CDR3 here is CASSASGANTEAFF. The DNA of the CDR3 is TGTGCCAGCAGTGCGTCAGGGGCGAACACTGAAGCTTTCTTT.

CDR3 sequence (DNA): TGCAGCGCCGCGCGGGGTGCGGGGGGGCTAAAGGATACGCAGTATTTT. It encodes CSAARGAGGLKDTQYF. The V gene is TRBV29-1, the J gene TRBJ2-3; 9 nucleotides align to TRBD2. The germline gives CDR1 SQVTM, CDR2 ANQGSEA. The length of the CDR3 is 16 residues. V dropped 7 bases and J dropped 6; count of bases not matched to a gene: 17.

The genes are TRBV20-1 and TRBJ1-4; 9 bases map to TRBD1. The length of the CDR3 is 18 residues. The V gene's germline CDR1 is DFQATT and CDR2 SNEGSKA (reference sequence). Trimming cost V 3 bases and J 2 bases; bases outside gene matches: 13. The DNA for the CDR3 is TGCAGTGCTAGTCCTGGGACAGGGTTAAAAGGGACTAATGAAAAACTGTTTTTT. This translates into CSASPGTGLKGTNEKLFF.

The V gene is TRBV7-8, the J gene TRBJ2-5; D is unresolved. Trimming removed 5 bases from V and 2 bases from J, with 12 bases in between. Germline V gives CDR1 SGHVS, CDR2 FQNEAQ. The CDR3 length is 14 residues. The CDR3 sequence is CASSPRLNQETQYF. The DNA of the CDR3 is TGTGCCAGCAGCCCTAGGCTCAATCAAGAGACCCAGTACTTC.

This clone came up a few times. The V and J genes are TRBV11-2 and TRBJ2-1; 9 nucleotides align to TRBD2. CDR1 and CDR2 from the germline V gene are SGHAT and FQNNGV. The junction had 1 base not matched to a gene; V was cut back by 3 bases and J by 4 bases. This CDR3 contains 14 residues. The CDR3 nucleotides read TGTGCCAGCAGCTTGACTAGCGGTTACAATGAGCAGTTCTTC. Translation gives CASSLTSGYNEQFF.

The rearrangement joins TRBV6-5 to TRBJ1-4, with a tentative D call TRBD1 (6 bases). Germline CDR1 reads MNHEY; CDR2 reads SVGAGI. CDR3 length equals 14 residues. The germline V and J ends were trimmed by 8 bases and 8 bases, with 18 bases remaining between them. CDR3 in amino acids: CASRLQGMGEKLFF. CDR3 bases: TGTGCCAGCCGCCTACAGGGTATGGGCGAAAAACTGTTTTTT.

The chain recombines TRBV28 with TRBJ1-5, with 8 bases fitting TRBD1. The ends lost 3 bases at V and 5 bases at J; junction bases unmatched: 3. Germline lookup yields CDR1 MDHEN and CDR2 SYDVKM. This CDR3 comprises 14 residues. CDR3 DNA: TGTGCCAGCAGTTTTGAACAGGGGGATCAGCCCCAGCATTTT. Protein product: CASSFEQGDQPQHF.

The CDR3 sequence is CASTRDREITEAFF. Here the CDR3 DNA reads TGTGCCAGCACCAGGGACAGGGAAATTACTGAAGCTTTCTTT. The chain couples TRBV21-1 to TRBJ1-1; the listed D gene, TRBD1, was not tested against the DNA. TRBV21-1 is given as a pseudogene. The CDR3 is made up of 14 amino acids.